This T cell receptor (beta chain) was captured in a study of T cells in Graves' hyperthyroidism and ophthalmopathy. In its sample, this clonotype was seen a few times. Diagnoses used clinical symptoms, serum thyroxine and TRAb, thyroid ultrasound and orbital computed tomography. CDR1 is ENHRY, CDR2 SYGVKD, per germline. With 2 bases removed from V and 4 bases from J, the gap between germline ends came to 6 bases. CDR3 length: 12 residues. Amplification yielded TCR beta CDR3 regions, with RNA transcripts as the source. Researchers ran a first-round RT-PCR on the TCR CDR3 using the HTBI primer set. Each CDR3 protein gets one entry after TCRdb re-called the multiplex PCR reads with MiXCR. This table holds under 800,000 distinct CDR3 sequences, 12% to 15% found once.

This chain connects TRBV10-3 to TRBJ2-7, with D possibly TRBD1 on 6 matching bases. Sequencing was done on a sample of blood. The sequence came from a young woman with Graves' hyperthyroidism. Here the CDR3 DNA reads TGTGCCATCAGTGAGACAGGGTACGAGCAGTACTTC. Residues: CAISETGYEQYF.